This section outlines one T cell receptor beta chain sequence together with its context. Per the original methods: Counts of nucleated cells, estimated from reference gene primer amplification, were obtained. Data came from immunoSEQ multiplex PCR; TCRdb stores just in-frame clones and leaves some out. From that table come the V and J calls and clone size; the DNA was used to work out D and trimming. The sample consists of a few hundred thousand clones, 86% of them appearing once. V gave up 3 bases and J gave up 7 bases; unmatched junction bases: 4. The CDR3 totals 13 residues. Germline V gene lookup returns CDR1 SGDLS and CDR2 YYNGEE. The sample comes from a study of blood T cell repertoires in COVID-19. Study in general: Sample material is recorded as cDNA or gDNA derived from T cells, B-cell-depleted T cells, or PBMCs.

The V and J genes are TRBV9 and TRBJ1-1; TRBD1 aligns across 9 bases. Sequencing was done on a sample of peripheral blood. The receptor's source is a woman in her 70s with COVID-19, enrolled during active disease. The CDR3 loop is CASSAWDRDEAFF. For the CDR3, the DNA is TGTGCCAGCAGCGCATGGGACAGGGATGAAGCTTTCTTT.